These T cell receptor beta chains were read from a single sample in a study of T cell responses to AZD1222 COVID-19 vaccine. The protocol was immunoSEQ multiplex PCR, while the TCRdb copy is restricted to in-frame clones and leaves out a portion. The sample carries about 160,000 clones, approximately 90% recorded once. Specimen: peripheral blood, collected on day 0 of AZD1222 vaccination. These receptors were collected from an adult in good health. Each CDR3 is given with its conserved first and last residue. D genes are given only for firm matches. A row's size may be missing; if present it is once, few, many or a size class.

>TRBJ1-5|NA|NA|TRBV7-3
CASSLGRDQPQHF
TGTGCCAGCAGCTTAGGGAGGGATCAGCCCCAGCATTTT
>TRBJ1-2|NA|NA|TRBV29-1
CSVEDGGSYGYTF
TGCAGCGTTGAAGACGGGGGATCCTATGGCTACACCTTC
>TRBJ2-1|NA|TRBD2|TRBV28
CASSSRGSGVYNEQFF
TGTGCCAGCAGTTCTCGTGGTAGCGGGGTATACAATGAGCAGTTCTTC
>TRBJ2-3|NA|NA|TRBV9
CASSVVEDTQYF
TGTGCCAGCAGCGTAGTAGAAGATACGCAGTATTTT
>TRBJ1-4|NA|NA|TRBV19
CASSTTGRNEKLFF
TGTGCCAGTAGTACGACAGGCCGGAATGAAAAACTGTTTTTT
>TRBJ2-7|NA|TRBD1|TRBV7-6
CASSLGQGTSYEQYF
TGTGCCAGCAGCTTGGGACAGGGAACCTCCTACGAGCAGTACTTC
>TRBJ1-1|NA|TRBD1|TRBV6-5
CASSPRGPLNTEAFF
TGTGCCAGCAGCCCCAGGGGGCCCCTAAACACTGAAGCTTTCTTT
>TRBJ1-5|NA|TRBD1|TRBV11-1
CASSFPGTGQPQHF
TGTGCCAGCAGCTTCCCAGGGACAGGACAGCCCCAGCATTTT
>TRBJ2-1|NA|TRBD2|TRBV4-2
CASSQQILAGGNNEQFF
TGTGCCAGCAGCCAGCAAATTCTAGCGGGGGGGAACAATGAGCAGTTCTTC
>TRBJ1-6|NA|NA|TRBV6-4
CASSDSAHAGGLHF
TGTGCCAGCAGTGACTCGGCCCACGCCGGGGGCCTCCACTTT
>TRBJ2-7|NA|TRBD1|TRBV6-5
CASTTGVSEQYF
TGTGCCAGCACGACAGGGGTGTCCGAGCAGTACTTC
>TRBJ1-5|NA|NA|TRBV25-1
CASTTAYQHF
TGTGCCAGCACGACCGCGTACCAGCATTTT
>TRBJ1-2|NA|TRBD1|TRBV18
CASSPADRGRDGYTF
TGTGCCAGCTCACCAGCCGACAGGGGGCGCGATGGCTACACCTTC
>TRBJ1-2|once|TRBD1|TRBV19
CASSASGTGGSNYGYTF
TGTGCCAGTAGTGCGTCGGGGACAGGAGGTTCTAACTATGGCTACACCTTC
>TRBJ2-1|once|TRBD1|TRBV19
CASGTGYYNEQFF
TGTGCCAGTGGGACAGGGTACTACAATGAGCAGTTCTTC
>TRBJ1-1|NA|NA|TRBV11-2
CASSLGLRGDAEAFF
TGTGCCAGCAGCTTAGGCCTTAGGGGGGACGCTGAAGCTTTCTTT
>TRBJ2-1|NA|TRBD2|TRBV3-1/TRBV3-2
CASSQGGTSRNEQFF
TGTGCCAGCAGCCAAGGGGGGACTAGTCGGAATGAGCAGTTCTTC
>TRBJ2-7|NA|NA|TRBV13
CASSSHYEQYF
TGTGCCAGCAGCTCCCACTACGAGCAGTACTTC
>TRBJ1-5|NA|NA|TRBV19
CASRIGGQHQPQHF
TGTGCCAGTAGAATCGGGGGTCAACATCAGCCCCAGCATTTT
>TRBJ1-1|once|NA|TRBV7-6
CASSLESPRTEAFF
TGTGCCAGCAGCTTAGAATCCCCGCGAACTGAAGCTTTCTTT
>TRBJ1-2|NA|NA|TRBV29-1
CSVTGYSYGYTF
TGCAGCGTTACTGGGTATTCCTATGGCTACACCTTC
>TRBJ2-5|NA|NA|TRBV6-1
CASSEQQETQYF
TGTGCCAGCAGTGAGCAGCAAGAGACCCAGTACTTC
>TRBJ2-5|NA|NA|TRBV7-9
CASSHPGSSQETQYF
TGTGCCAGCAGCCATCCGGGCAGCTCACAAGAGACCCAGTACTTC
>TRBJ1-6|NA|NA|TRBV19
CASSILGHSTYNSPLHF
TGTGCCAGTAGTATACTGGGCCACAGTACCTATAATTCACCCCTCCACTTT
>TRBJ1-2|NA|NA|TRBV6-5
CASSPQSKTYYGYTF
TGTGCCAGCAGTCCCCAATCAAAGACCTACTATGGCTACACCTTC
>TRBJ2-1|NA|TRBD2|TRBV6-1
CASSDSSGGSYNEQFF
TGTGCCAGCAGTGATAGTAGCGGGGGCTCCTACAATGAGCAGTTCTTC
>TRBJ1-1|NA|NA|TRBV11-2
CASSFSSDTEAFF
TGTGCCAGCAGCTTCTCGTCTGACACTGAAGCTTTCTTT
>TRBJ2-1|NA|TRBD2|TRBV11-3
CASSLDERGGLFDDEQFF
TGTGCCAGCAGCTTAGATGAGCGGGGGGGCCTCTTCGATGATGAGCAGTTCTTC
>TRBJ2-5|NA|TRBD2|TRBV7-2
CATALAGQETQYF
TGTGCCACGGCTTTAGCGGGGCAAGAGACCCAGTACTTC
>TRBJ1-5|NA|NA|TRBV7-2
CASSHSWAASNQPQHF
TGTGCCAGCAGCCACAGCTGGGCAGCTAGCAATCAGCCCCAGCATTTT
>TRBJ1-2|NA|TRBD1|TRBV19
CASRADRVTYGYTF
TGTGCCAGTAGGGCAGACAGGGTCACTTATGGCTACACCTTC
>TRBJ1-5|NA|NA|TRBV28
CASSLERKGAQHF
TGTGCCAGCAGTTTAGAGAGAAAAGGGGCCCAGCATTTT
>TRBJ1-2|NA|NA|TRBV10-2
CASSPDSTPYGYTF
TGCGCCAGCAGCCCGGACAGTACCCCGTATGGCTACACCTTC
>TRBJ2-3|NA|TRBD2|TRBV5-4
CASSSTSGTTDTQYF
TGTGCCAGCAGTTCCACTAGCGGAACCACAGATACGCAGTATTTT
>TRBJ2-6|once|NA|TRBV30
CAWQRAPSSGANVLTF
TGTGCCTGGCAAAGGGCTCCCTCCTCTGGGGCCAACGTCCTGACTTTC